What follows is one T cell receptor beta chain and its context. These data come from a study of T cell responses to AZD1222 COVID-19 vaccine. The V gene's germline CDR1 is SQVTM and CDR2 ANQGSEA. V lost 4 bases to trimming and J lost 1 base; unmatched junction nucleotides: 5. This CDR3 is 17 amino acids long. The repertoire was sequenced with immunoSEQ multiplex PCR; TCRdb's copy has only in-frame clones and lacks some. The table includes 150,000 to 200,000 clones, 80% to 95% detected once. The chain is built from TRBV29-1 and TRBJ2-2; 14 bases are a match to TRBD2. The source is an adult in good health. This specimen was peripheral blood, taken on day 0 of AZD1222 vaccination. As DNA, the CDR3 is TGCAGCGTTGCGGGACTAGCGGGAGAGGTGAACACCGGGGAGCTGTTTTTT. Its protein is CSVAGLAGEVNTGELFF.